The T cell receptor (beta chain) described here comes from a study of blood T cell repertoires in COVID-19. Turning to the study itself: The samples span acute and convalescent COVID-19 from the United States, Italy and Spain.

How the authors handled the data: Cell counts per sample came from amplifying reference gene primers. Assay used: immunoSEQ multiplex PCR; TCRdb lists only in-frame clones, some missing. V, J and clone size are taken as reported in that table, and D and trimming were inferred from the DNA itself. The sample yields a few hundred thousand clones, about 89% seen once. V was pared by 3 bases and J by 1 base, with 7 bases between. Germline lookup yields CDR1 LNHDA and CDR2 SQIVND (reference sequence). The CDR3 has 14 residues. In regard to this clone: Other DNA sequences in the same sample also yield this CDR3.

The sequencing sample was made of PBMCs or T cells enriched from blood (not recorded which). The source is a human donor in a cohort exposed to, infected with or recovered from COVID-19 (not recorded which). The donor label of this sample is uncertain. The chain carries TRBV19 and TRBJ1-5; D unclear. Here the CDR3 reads CASSIPVSNQPQHF. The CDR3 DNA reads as TGTGCCAGTAGTATTCCGGTGAGCAATCAGCCCCAGCATTTT.